This is a list of T cell receptor beta chains from one sample in a study of PD-L1 blockade in urothelial cancer. Profiling relied on immunoSEQ multiplex PCR, and the TCRdb table lists in-frame clones only, not all of them. The repertoire consists of tens of thousands of clones, with less than 90% occurring once and the leading ten covering roughly 8.3%. The sample was PBMCs, taken around atezolizumab (anti-PD-L1) treatment. Receptors were obtained from an older woman with urothelial cancer. Both conserved end residues are part of each CDR3. Each record gives: clone size, V gene, J gene, D gene, CDR3 protein, CDR3 DNA. The D gene is left open where the match is weak. Expanded clones are given a class, and other clones once, few, many or no size at all.

>.|TRBV7-9|TRBJ2-4|.
CASSTELGAKNIQYF
TGTGCCAGCAGCACAGAGTTGGGAGCCAAAAACATTCAGTACTTC
>few|TRBV7-8|TRBJ2-2|TRBD2
CASSLRLAGESPGELFF
TGTGCCAGCAGCTTACGGTTGGCGGGAGAGTCTCCCGGGGAGCTGTTTTTT
>.|TRBV9|TRBJ2-2|TRBD1
CASSNRGSGTGELFF
TGTGCCAGCAGCAACAGGGGGTCGGGCACCGGGGAGCTGTTTTTT
>once|TRBV15|TRBJ2-7|.
CATSRDAGTYEQYF
TGTGCCACCAGCAGAGATGCCGGTACCTACGAGCAGTACTTC
>.|TRBV6-1|TRBJ1-2|.
CASSEALRGLNYGYTF
TGTGCCAGCAGTGAAGCGCTTCGAGGACTTAACTATGGCTACACCTTC
>.|TRBV5-6|TRBJ2-7|TRBD2
CASSLFSGDITYEQYF
TGTGCCAGCAGCTTGTTTAGCGGGGACATTACTTACGAGCAGTACTTC
>once|TRBV10-3|TRBJ2-7|TRBD1
CAISEAGQGAYEQYF
TGTGCCATCAGTGAAGCGGGACAGGGAGCCTACGAGCAGTACTTC
>.|TRBV28|TRBJ1-5|TRBD1
CASSPDRAYNQPQHF
TGTGCCAGCAGTCCAGACAGGGCTTACAATCAGCCCCAGCATTTT
>once|TRBV6-1|TRBJ1-2|TRBD1
CASRMTRDRAYGYTF
TGTGCCAGCAGGATGACCCGGGACAGGGCCTATGGCTACACCTTC
>.|TRBV2|TRBJ2-7|TRBD2
CASRTTAGSSAGGSSYEQYF
TGTGCCAGCAGAACCACGGCAGGTTCTTCAGCGGGAGGAAGTTCCTACGAGCAGTACTTC
>few|TRBV19|TRBJ1-1|.
CASSNRQNTEAFF
TGTGCCAGTAGTAATCGACAGAACACTGAAGCTTTCTTT
>.|TRBV5-1|TRBJ2-7|.
CASSPRRQEGAYEQYF
TGCGCCAGCAGCCCACGCCGACAGGAAGGTGCCTACGAGCAGTACTTC
>few|TRBV10-3|TRBJ2-3|TRBD1
CAINEQGAGADTQYF
TGTGCCATCAACGAACAGGGGGCAGGGGCAGATACGCAGTATTTT
>.|TRBV28|TRBJ2-1|TRBD1
CASTHPTGGAGNEQFF
TGTGCCAGCACCCACCCCACAGGGGGCGCGGGCAATGAGCAGTTCTTC
>.|TRBV6-1|TRBJ2-7|TRBD1
CASRRTGDSSYEQYF
TGTGCCAGCAGGCGGACAGGGGATAGCTCCTACGAGCAGTACTTC
>.|TRBV7-8|TRBJ2-6|TRBD1
CASSLETGGSLSGANVLTF
TGTGCCAGCAGCTTAGAAACAGGGGGCTCACTCTCTGGGGCCAACGTCCTGACTTTC
>.|TRBV2|TRBJ2-5|.
CASRVTEKETQYF
TGTGCCAGCAGGGTAACAGAGAAAGAGACCCAGTACTTC
>.|TRBV13|TRBJ2-1|.
CATDPGERYGEQFF
TGTGCCACCGACCCGGGGGAGAGGTACGGTGAGCAGTTCTTC
>once|TRBV4-3|TRBJ2-3|TRBD1
CASSQAPGGTDTQYF
TGCGCCAGCAGCCAAGCGCCAGGGGGAACAGATACGCAGTATTTT
>.|TRBV9|TRBJ1-3|.
CASSAQGYGNTIYF
TGTGCCAGCAGCGCTCAGGGTTATGGAAACACCATATATTTT
>few|TRBV10-3|TRBJ1-2|.
CAISIPDGSYGYTF
TGTGCCATCAGTATCCCCGACGGGTCCTATGGCTACACCTTC
>.|TRBV7-8|TRBJ1-2|.
CASSLDTYYGYTF
TGTGCCAGCAGCTTAGACACCTACTATGGCTACACCTTC
>few|TRBV19|TRBJ2-3|.
CASEDRPGTDTQYF
TGTGCCAGTGAAGACAGGCCAGGCACAGATACGCAGTATTTT
>.|TRBV30|TRBJ2-2|TRBD2
CAHTGNSSGTSGLSTGELFF
TGTGCCCACACTGGGAATTCTTCTGGGACTAGCGGGTTGAGCACCGGGGAGCTGTTTTTT
>.|TRBV19|TRBJ2-1|.
CASSSTGTGFNEQFF
TGTGCCAGTAGTTCGACAGGCACCGGGTTCAATGAGCAGTTCTTC
>.|TRBV29-1|TRBJ2-1|TRBD2
CSVDLAGGLPEQFF
TGCAGCGTTGATTTAGCGGGAGGCCTCCCAGAGCAGTTCTTC
>once|TRBV4-1|TRBJ2-7|.
CASSQDSGHQTGSYEQYF
TGCGCCAGCAGCCAAGATTCGGGACATCAGACGGGCTCCTACGAGCAGTACTTC
>.|TRBV11-2|TRBJ2-2|.
CASSLVVERTGELFF
TGTGCCAGCAGCTTAGTGGTTGAGCGGACCGGGGAGCTGTTTTTT
>.|TRBV5-1|TRBJ2-7|TRBD2
CASSLESGGLYEQYF
TGCGCCAGCAGCTTGGAGTCGGGGGGGCTTTACGAGCAGTACTTC
>.|TRBV5-6|TRBJ1-1|.
CASSNRARARNTEAFF
TGTGCCAGCAGCAACAGGGCGCGGGCGCGGAACACTGAAGCTTTCTTT
>.|TRBV19|TRBJ1-5|.
CASTPAGLNQPQHF
TGTGCCAGTACCCCGGCGGGGTTGAATCAGCCCCAGCATTTT
>once|TRBV12-1|TRBJ1-1|.
CASSFGTGRRLNTEAFF
TGTGCCAGCAGCTTCGGGACAGGGAGGCGGTTGAACACTGAAGCTTTCTTT
>once|TRBV4-2|TRBJ2-5|TRBD2
CASSQGWASGGPGETQYF
TGTGCCAGCAGCCAAGGATGGGCTAGCGGGGGCCCGGGAGAGACCCAGTACTTC
>.|TRBV5-1|TRBJ2-7|TRBD2
CASSLRLAGNYEQYF
TGCGCCAGCAGCTTGCGGCTAGCGGGAAACTACGAGCAGTACTTC
>.|TRBV7-2|TRBJ1-6|.
CASSLQGGSPLHF
TGTGCCAGCAGCTTACAGGGAGGGTCACCCCTCCACTTT
>.|TRBV11-2|TRBJ2-1|.
CASSLDPGGGLDEQFF
TGTGCCAGCAGCTTAGATCCCGGTGGAGGTCTCGATGAGCAGTTCTTC
>.|TRBV30|TRBJ1-5|.
CAWSVMSGGQPQHF
TGTGCCTGGAGTGTAATGTCGGGGGGTCAGCCCCAGCATTTT
>.|TRBV7-6|TRBJ2-2|.
CASSFQATGELFF
TGTGCCAGCAGCTTCCAAGCCACCGGGGAGCTGTTTTTT
>.|TRBV27|TRBJ2-1|TRBD1
CASSSYRQGARNEQFF
TGTGCCAGCAGTTCCTATAGACAGGGGGCAAGGAATGAGCAGTTCTTC
>.|TRBV5-1|TRBJ1-1|.
CASSLTSLNTEAFF
TGCGCCAGCAGCTTGACGTCCCTAAACACTGAAGCTTTCTTT
>.|TRBV6-5|TRBJ2-3|TRBD2
CASRGLAGGTDTQYF
TGTGCCAGCAGGGGACTAGCGGGAGGAACAGATACGCAGTATTTT
>.|TRBV19|TRBJ1-2|TRBD1
CASSTRDRGNHYGYTF
TGTGCCAGTAGTACTCGAGACAGGGGTAATCACTATGGCTACACCTTC
>.|TRBV5-1|TRBJ2-3|TRBD1
CASSVSGQPSTDTQYF
TGCGCCAGCAGCGTATCGGGACAGCCCAGCACAGATACGCAGTATTTT
>.|TRBV18|TRBJ1-2|.
CASSPDDRAYGYTF
TGTGCCAGCTCACCCGATGACAGAGCGTATGGCTACACCTTC
>few|TRBV14|TRBJ2-1|.
CASSQGRQSVFDEQFF
TGTGCCAGCAGCCAAGGGCGGCAGTCTGTGTTCGATGAGCAGTTCTTC
>.|TRBV10-1|TRBJ2-1|TRBD2
CASSATSGRFDEQFF
TGCGCCAGCAGCGCAACTAGCGGGAGGTTCGACGAGCAGTTCTTC
>.|TRBV19|TRBJ1-5|.
CASSMRGGYQPQHF
TGTGCCAGTAGTATGAGGGGGGGATATCAGCCCCAGCATTTT
>.|TRBV10-3|TRBJ2-3|TRBD2
CAITSGTSGGHSTDTQYF
TGTGCCATCACCTCCGGGACTAGCGGGGGCCATAGCACAGATACGCAGTATTTT
>.|TRBV18|TRBJ2-7|TRBD1
CASSPGQGAREQYF
TGTGCCAGCTCACCGGGACAGGGGGCGCGAGAGCAGTACTTC
>.|TRBV27|TRBJ1-6|.
CASSFIAKGVSPLHF
TGTGCCAGCAGTTTTATTGCGAAGGGGGTTTCACCCCTCCACTTT
>.|TRBV10-3|TRBJ1-2|.
CAIRGAEQVPNYGYTF
TGTGCCATCAGAGGAGCCGAACAGGTGCCTAACTATGGCTACACCTTC
>.|TRBV6-5|TRBJ2-5|.
CASSPGAMRQETQYF
TGTGCCAGCAGCCCTGGGGCGATGAGACAAGAGACCCAGTACTTC
>.|TRBV28|TRBJ1-1|.
CASSSSGFFMNTEAFF
.
>.|TRBV13|TRBJ1-1|.
CASSLETEAFF
TGTGCCAGCAGCTTAGAGACAGAAGCTTTCTTT
>.|TRBV7-9|TRBJ1-5|TRBD1
CASSSDRVGNQPQHF
TGTGCCAGCAGCTCCGACAGGGTCGGAAATCAGCCCCAGCATTTT
>.|TRBV10-3|TRBJ2-7|TRBD1
CATDRGSYEQYF
TGTGCCACGGACAGGGGGTCCTACGAGCAGTACTTC
>once|TRBV7-9|TRBJ1-2|TRBD1
CASSLTWDRGLDGYTF
TGTGCCAGCAGCCTGACCTGGGACAGGGGGCTGGATGGCTACACCTTC
>.|TRBV6-1|TRBJ2-1|.
CASLQGIPSNEQFF
TGTGCCAGCCTACAGGGTATCCCCAGCAATGAGCAGTTCTTC
>.|TRBV14|TRBJ2-3|.
CASSQFGSAGTLTDTQYF
TGTGCCAGCAGCCAATTCGGGTCGGCGGGGACCCTCACAGATACGCAGTATTTT